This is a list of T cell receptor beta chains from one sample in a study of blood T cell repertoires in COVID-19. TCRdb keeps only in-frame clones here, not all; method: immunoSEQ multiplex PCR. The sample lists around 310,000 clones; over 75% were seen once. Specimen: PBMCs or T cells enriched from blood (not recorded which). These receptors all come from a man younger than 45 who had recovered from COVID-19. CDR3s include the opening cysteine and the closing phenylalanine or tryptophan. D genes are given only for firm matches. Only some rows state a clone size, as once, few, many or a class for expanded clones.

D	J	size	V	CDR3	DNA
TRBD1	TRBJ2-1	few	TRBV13	CASSILGQGADNEQFF	TGTGCCAGCAGCATCTTGGGACAGGGGGCAGACAATGAGCAGTTCTTC
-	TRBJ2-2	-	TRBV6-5	CASNPQARNTGELFF	TGTGCCAGCAATCCTCAAGCGAGGAACACCGGGGAGCTGTTTTTT
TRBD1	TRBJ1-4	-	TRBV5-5	CASSLAGTGRGEKLFF	TGTGCCAGCAGCTTGGCCGGGACAGGGCGGGGTGAAAAACTGTTTTTT
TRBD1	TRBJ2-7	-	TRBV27	CASSSLGQLYVEQYF	TGTGCCAGCAGTTCCTTGGGACAGCTTTACGTGGAGCAGTACTTC
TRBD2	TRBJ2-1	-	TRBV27	CASSTLAGGPEYNEQFF	TGTGCCAGCAGTACACTAGCGGGGGGGCCTGAATACAATGAGCAGTTCTTC
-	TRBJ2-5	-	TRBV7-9	CASSLKTGLQETQYF	TGTGCCAGCAGCTTAAAAACAGGGCTACAAGAGACCCAGTACTTC
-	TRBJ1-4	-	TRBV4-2	CASSQDPGNEKLFF	TGTGCCAGCAGCCAAGATCCAGGGAATGAAAAACTGTTTTTT
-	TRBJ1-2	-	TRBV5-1	CASSMQGVYGYTF	TGCGCCAGCAGCATGCAGGGTGTGTATGGCTACACCTTC
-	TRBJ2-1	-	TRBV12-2	CASRLARTVLGVRGGLNNEQFF	TGTGCAAGTCGCTTAGCCAGAACGGTTCTTGGGGTCCGCGGGGGCTTAAACAATGAGCAGTTCTTC
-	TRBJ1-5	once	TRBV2	CASSEAKGQSNQPQHF	TGTGCCAGCAGTGAAGCGAAAGGACAGAGCAATCAGCCCCAGCATTTT
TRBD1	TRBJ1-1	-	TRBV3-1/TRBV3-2	CASSLQGARGTEAFF	TGTGCCAGCAGTTTACAGGGGGCGCGCGGAACTGAAGCTTTCTTT
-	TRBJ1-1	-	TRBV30	CAWSVHRGGRNTEAFF	TGTGCCTGGAGTGTACATCGGGGGGGAAGGAACACTGAAGCTTTCTTT
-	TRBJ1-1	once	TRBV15	CATSSGLGRTEAFF	TGTGCCACCAGCAGTGGGTTGGGGAGAACTGAAGCTTTCTTT